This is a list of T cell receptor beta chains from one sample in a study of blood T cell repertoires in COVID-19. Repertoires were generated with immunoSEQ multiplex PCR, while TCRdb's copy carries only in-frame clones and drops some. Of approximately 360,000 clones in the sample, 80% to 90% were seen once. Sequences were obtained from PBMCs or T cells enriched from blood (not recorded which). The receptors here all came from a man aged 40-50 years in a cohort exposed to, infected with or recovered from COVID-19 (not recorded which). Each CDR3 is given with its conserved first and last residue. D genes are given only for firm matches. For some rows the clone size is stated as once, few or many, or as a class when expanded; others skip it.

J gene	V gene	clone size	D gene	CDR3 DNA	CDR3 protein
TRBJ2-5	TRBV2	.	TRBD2	TGTGCCAGCAGTCGGGGACTAGCGGGGACCCAAGAGACCCAGTACTTC	CASSRGLAGTQETQYF
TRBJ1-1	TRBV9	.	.	TGTGCCAGCAGCGTAGATCTAAAGAGGGACACTGAAGCTTTCTTT	CASSVDLKRDTEAFF
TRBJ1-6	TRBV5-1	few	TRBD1	TGCGCCAGCAGCTTGGCCGGGACAGGTCGGTCACCCCTCCACTTT	CASSLAGTGRSPLHF
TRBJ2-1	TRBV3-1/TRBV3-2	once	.	TGTGCCAGCAGCCAGGACTTTTACAATGAGCAGTTCTTC	CASSQDFYNEQFF
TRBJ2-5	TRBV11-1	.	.	TGTGCCAGCAGCCAGGACAGCGTCTTGGAGACCCAGTACTTC	CASSQDSVLETQYF
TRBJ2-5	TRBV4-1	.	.	TGCGCCAGCAGCCAAGATCAGTTTCAGCGGACCCAGTACTTC	CASSQDQFQRTQYF
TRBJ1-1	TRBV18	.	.	TGTGCCAGCTCACCCCCAGGCGACACTGAAGCTTTCTTT	CASSPPGDTEAFF
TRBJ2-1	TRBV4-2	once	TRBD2	TGTGCCAGCAGCCAAGGGACTAGCGGGAGGTTTTTATCGGGTGAGCAGTTCTTC	CASSQGTSGRFLSGEQFF
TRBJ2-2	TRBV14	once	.	TGTGCCAGCAGCCAAGTTCCGGACAGCACCGGGGAGCTGTTTTTT	CASSQVPDSTGELFF
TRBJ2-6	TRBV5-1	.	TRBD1	TGCGCCAGCAGCTTGGGTTCAGGGGGCCAGGGCAACGTCCTGACTTTC	CASSLGSGGQGNVLTF
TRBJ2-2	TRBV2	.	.	TGTGCCAGCAGTGAACAGTCTGTCGCCGGGGAGCTGTTTTTT	CASSEQSVAGELFF
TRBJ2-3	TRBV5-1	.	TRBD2	TGCGCCAGCAGGCCTACTAGCGGGAGTACAGATACGCAGTATTTT	CASRPTSGSTDTQYF
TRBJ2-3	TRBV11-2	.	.	TGTGCCAGCAGCTTAGGAGGGACAGATACGCAGTATTTT	CASSLGGTDTQYF
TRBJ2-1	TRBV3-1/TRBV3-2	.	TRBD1	TGTGCCAGCAGCCAACCGGGACAGGAGAGAGAGCAGTTCTTC	CASSQPGQEREQFF
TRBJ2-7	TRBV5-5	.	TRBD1	TGTGCCAGCAGCTTGGAGGGACAGTCCTACGAGCAGTACTTC	CASSLEGQSYEQYF
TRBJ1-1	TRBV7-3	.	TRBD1	TGTGCCAGCAGCTTAAAGGGGGACAGGGGGCGCGGGTGGAACACTGAAGCTTTCTTT	CASSLKGDRGRGWNTEAFF
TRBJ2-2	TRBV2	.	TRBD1	TGTGCCAGCGACAGGGGAAGATCCGGGGAGCTGTTTTTT	CASDRGRSGELFF
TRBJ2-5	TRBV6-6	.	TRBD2	TGTGCCAGCAGCCCCGGGACGGGAGGGATACAAGAGACCCAGTACTTC	CASSPGTGGIQETQYF
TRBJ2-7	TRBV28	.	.	TGTGCCAGCAGTCAAACAGCCCCCTACGAGCAGTACTTC	CASSQTAPYEQYF
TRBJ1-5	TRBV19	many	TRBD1	TGTGCCAGTAGTATAACAGGGGTCGGTCAGCCCCAGCATTTT	CASSITGVGQPQHF
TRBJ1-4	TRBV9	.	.	TGTGCCAGTGCTAGGGGTGAAAAACTGTTTTTT	CASARGEKLFF
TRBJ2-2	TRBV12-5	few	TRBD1	TGTGCTAGTGGTACCGGACAGGCTAACACCGGGGAGCTGTTTTTT	CASGTGQANTGELFF
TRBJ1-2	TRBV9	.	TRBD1	TGTGCCAGCAGCGTCGGCAGGGGGCAGGATGGCTACACCTTC	CASSVGRGQDGYTF
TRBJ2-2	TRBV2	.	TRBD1	TGTGCCAGCAGTGGGGACAGTAAAGTTGGGGAGCTGTTTTTT	CASSGDSKVGELFF
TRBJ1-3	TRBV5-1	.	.	TGCGCCAGCAGCTTGGATGGGACAAGCTCTGGAAACACCATATATTTT	CASSLDGTSSGNTIYF
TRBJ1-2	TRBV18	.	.	TGTGCCAGCTCACCAGGGGACTTAGCTAACTATGGCTACACCTTC	CASSPGDLANYGYTF
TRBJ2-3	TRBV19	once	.	TGTGCCAGTAGAGCAGGGCAAGGTACAGATACGCAGTATTTT	CASRAGQGTDTQYF
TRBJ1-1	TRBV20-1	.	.	TGCAGTGCTAGTCAGGATATGAACACTGAAGCTTTCTTT	CSASQDMNTEAFF
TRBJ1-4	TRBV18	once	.	TGTGCCAGCTCACCGGGACAACTAAGGGTAACTAATGAAAAACTGTTTTTT	CASSPGQLRVTNEKLFF
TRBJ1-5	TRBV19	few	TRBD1	TGTGCCAGTAGTAACGACAGGGTCCAGCCCCAGCATTTT	CASSNDRVQPQHF
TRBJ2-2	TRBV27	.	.	TGTGCCAGCAGTTTGGTAGGGGCGGGGTCGGGCACCGGGGAGCTGTTTTTT	CASSLVGAGSGTGELFF
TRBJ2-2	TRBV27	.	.	TGTGCCAGCAGCTCTCCGGCCGGGGAGCTGTTTTTT	CASSSPAGELFF
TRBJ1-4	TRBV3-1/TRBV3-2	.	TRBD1	TGTGCCAGCAGGTCACAACAGGGGAGGGAAAAACTGTTTTTT	CASRSQQGREKLFF
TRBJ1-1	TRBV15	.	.	TGTGCCACCAGCAGAGACAGGGGATGGACTGAAGCTTTCTTT	CATSRDRGWTEAFF
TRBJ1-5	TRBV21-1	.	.	TGTGCCAGCAGCGACCCATGCCAGACAGGGCGCCGAATTGAGAATCAGCCCCAGCATTTT	CASSDPCQTGRRIENQPQHF
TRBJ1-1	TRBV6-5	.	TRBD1	TGTGCCAGCAGTTCCGCGGACAGGCCAAACACTGAAGCTTTCTTT	CASSSADRPNTEAFF
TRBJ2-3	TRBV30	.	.	TGTGCCTGGAGTGTACTTAAGCGGGTAAATACGCAGTATTTT	CAWSVLKRVNTQYF
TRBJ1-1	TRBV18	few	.	TGTGCCAGCTCACCGTCGACAGTATACACTGAAGCTTTCTTT	CASSPSTVYTEAFF
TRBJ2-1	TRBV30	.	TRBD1	TGTGCCTGGGCCCGACAGGGGGGTTTTGAGCAGTTCTTC	CAWARQGGFEQFF
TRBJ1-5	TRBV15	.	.	TGTGCCACCAGCAGAGATTCGGGACGGGGGTCGCCCCAGCATTTT	CATSRDSGRGSPQHF
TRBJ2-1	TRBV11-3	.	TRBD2	TGTGCCAGCAGCTTAGAGGGACTAGCGGTCAGCTCCTACAATGAGCAGTTCTTC	CASSLEGLAVSSYNEQFF
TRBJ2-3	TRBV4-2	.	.	TGTGCCAGCAGCCAAGCGAGAGATACGCAGTATTTT	CASSQARDTQYF
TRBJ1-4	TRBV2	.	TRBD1	TGTGCCAGCAGTGGACAGGGGGGAAATGAAAAACTGTTTTTT	CASSGQGGNEKLFF
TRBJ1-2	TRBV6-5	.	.	TGTGCCAGCAGGACCCCCGGCCCGACATCCTATGGCTACACCTTC	CASRTPGPTSYGYTF
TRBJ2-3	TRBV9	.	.	TGTGCCAGCAGCGACTCCGGGACTGCGCCATTCTTT	CASSDSGTAPFF
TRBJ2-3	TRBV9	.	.	TGTGCCAGCAGCGTAGCTGGAGGAGAAGATACGCAGTATTTT	CASSVAGGEDTQYF
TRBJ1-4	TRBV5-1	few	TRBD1	TGCGCCAGCAGCTTGGGACAGGGGGGTGAAAAACTGTTTTTT	CASSLGQGGEKLFF
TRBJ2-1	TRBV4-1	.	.	TGCGCCAGCAGCCAACAACAGAATGAGCAGTTCTTC	CASSQQQNEQFF
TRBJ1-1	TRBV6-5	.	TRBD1	TGTGCCAGCAGCACAGGGGAATGGAGCACTGAAGCTTTCTTT	CASSTGEWSTEAFF
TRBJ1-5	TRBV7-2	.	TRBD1	TGTGCCAGCAGCAAGGACAGGGGAAGTGGTAGCAATCAGCCCCAGCATTTT	CASSKDRGSGSNQPQHF